Below, 28 T cell receptor beta chains from the same sample are listed, as sequenced in a study of glioma-infiltrating T cells (TCRdb year 2016). Sequencing relied on an Illumina MiSeq. The iRepertoire nested amplicon-rescue multiplex PCR (arm-PCR) platform was used to amplify TCR alpha and beta CDR3 regions from RNA. The public reads were quality trimmed at Q25 with fastp and then assembled into clones with MiXCR by TCRdb, keeping productive beta chains. Each record represents a unique CDR3 protein, reported with the most common genes and DNA among its rows. Across this sample there are around 100,000 distinct CDR3 sequences, with approximately 28% seen only once. The biggest ten clones account for less than 55% of the sample. Sequencing was carried out using glioma tissue, nonneoplastic brain tissue, or PBMCs (not recorded which). These receptors came from a human donor with low-grade glioma or glioblastoma, undergoing nonglioma brain surgery, or in good health (not recorded which).

V gene TRBV24-1 combines with J gene TRBJ1-1; D gene ambiguous. Germline CDR1 and CDR2: KGHDR and SFDVKD. V lost 3 bases and J lost 3, with 7 bases in between. This CDR3 contains 13 residues. The CDR3 DNA follows: TGTGCCACCAGTGATGAGGGCGACACTGAAGCTTTCTTT. It translates to CATSDEGDTEAFF.

The chain carries TRBV7-9 and TRBJ2-7; no clear D gene. This CDR3 has 15 residues. The V end lost 5 bases, the J end lost 0 bases, and 14 bases lay between the germline ends. CDR1 is SEHNR, CDR2 FQNEAQ, per germline (reference sequence). In nucleotides, the CDR3 is TGTGCCAGCAGCCCTCCCCGGGTTCTCTCCTACGAGCAGTACTTC. This translates into CASSPPRVLSYEQYF.

This clonotype was observed a handful of times. V is TRBV11-2 and J is TRBJ1-2; 8 nucleotides align to TRBD1. Losses at the gene ends were 6 bases for V and 14 bases for J; bases not matched to a gene: 11. This CDR3 spans 12 amino acids. Germline V lookup: CDR1 SGHAT, CDR2 FQNNGV. CDR3 coding DNA: TGTGCCAGCAGTTCAGGACAGGGATCAACTACCTTC. Encoded protein: CASSSGQGSTTF.

This clonotype was observed at least ten times. This chain joins TRBV6-6 and TRBJ1-4; the D is unclear. The germline gives CDR1 MNHNY, CDR2 SVGAGI (reference sequence). The V and J ends lost 2 bases and 6 bases respectively, with 7 bases between them. This CDR3 spans 13 amino acids. CDR3 sequence (DNA): TGTGCCAGCAGTTACCTTCAGGATGAAAAACTGTTTTTT. The encoded protein is CASSYLQDEKLFF.

At least ten counts were recorded for this clonotype. The rearrangement links TRBV20-1 to TRBJ1-1; D gene ambiguous. CDR3 length: 11 residues. Germline CDR1 is DFQATT and CDR2 is SNEGSKA (reference sequence). V was shortened by 7 bases and J by 3 bases, with 9 bases between the two germline ends. CDR3 amino acids: CSVDFYTEAFF. The CDR3 DNA reads as TGCAGTGTTGATTTCTACACTGAAGCTTTCTTT.

This clonotype was recorded many times. V and J are TRBV2 and TRBJ1-2; 12 nucleotides agree with TRBD1. Trimming took 5 bases from V and 1 from J; bases not matched to a gene: 8. Germline V gives CDR1 SNHLY, CDR2 FYNNEI. This CDR3 spans 17 amino acids. The CDR3 reads CASSFSGQGAVNYGYTF. The DNA of the CDR3 is TGTGCCAGCAGTTTTTCGGGACAGGGGGCAGTTAACTATGGCTACACCTTC.

This clonotype was observed a handful of times. The chain joins TRBV7-3 to TRBJ1-2, with D unresolved. The germline V gene encodes CDR1 SGHTA and CDR2 FQGTGA. The CDR3 totals 15 residues. Trimming stripped 2 bases from V and 1 base from J, with 11 bases between. CDR3 in amino acids: CASSLGPSLNYGYTF. In nucleotides, the CDR3 is TGTGCCAGCAGCTTAGGTCCCAGCCTTAACTATGGCTACACCTTC.

This clonotype was seen repeatedly, ten times or more. This chain joins TRBV20-1 and TRBJ1-2; TRBD1 might be the D (5 bases). This CDR3 contains 13 residues. Germline CDR1 DFQATT, CDR2 SNEGSKA (reference sequence). Trimming removed 5 bases at V and 8 bases at J, with 18 bases between. CDR3 protein: CSALRGISDGYTF. The CDR3 DNA reads TGCAGTGCTCTCCGGGGCATCTCCGACGGCTACACCTTC.

This clonotype was observed a few times. This sequence joins TRBV6-7 and TRBJ2-3, with D unclear. TRBV6-7 is noted as an ORF with a role that remains uncertain. The CDR3 is made up of 16 amino acids. The V end lost 4 bases, the J end lost 8 bases, and 22 bases lay between the germline ends. CDR3 protein: CASSLPGVYISGTQYF. CDR3 sequence (DNA): TGTGCCAGCAGTTTGCCAGGTGTTTATATTTCGGGTACGCAGTATTTT.

This clonotype was seen many times. The J gene is TRBJ1-3, the V gene TRBV25-1; D is undetermined. Trimming stripped 2 bases from V and 4 bases from J, with 0 bases between. Germline-derived CDR1 and CDR2 are MGHDK and SYGVNS. The CDR3 length is 11 residues. CDR3 residues: CASSEGNTIYF. The CDR3 coding sequence is TGTGCCAGCAGTGAAGGAAACACCATATATTTT.

This clonotype has only a few counts. This may come from a read error, since a much larger clone is one base off. The chain combines TRBV6-1 with TRBJ1-6; D ambiguous. V gave up 6 bases and J gave up 11 bases, with 14 bases separating them. The CDR3 loop spans 13 amino acids. CDR1 MNHNS and CDR2 SASEGT come from the germline V gene. The CDR3, as DNA: TGTGCCAGCAGGGAAAATGACGTGCCACCCCTCCACTTT. Its translation: CASRENDVPPLHF.

This clonotype was detected ten times or more. The chain uses TRBV6-1 and TRBJ2-7; TRBD1 agrees at 7 bases. The CDR3 extends over 14 amino acids. Germline loops: CDR1 MNHNS, CDR2 SASEGT. J lost 0 bases, V lost 6 bases, and 5 bases had no gene match. DNA of the CDR3: TGTGCCAGCAGCCGCGGACAGGTCTCCTACGAGCAGTACTTC. This translates into CASSRGQVSYEQYF.

This clonotype was seen more than once but under ten times. The CDR3 region has the DNA TGTGCTAGTGGTTTGGCGGGGTCTGCAGATACGCAGTATTTT. Protein sequence: CASGLAGSADTQYF. The chain recombines TRBV12-5 with TRBJ2-3; D possibly corresponds to TRBD2 (5 bases). Trimming removed 1 base at V and 4 bases at J, with 9 bases between. Germline V CDR1 and CDR2: LGHNT, FRNRAP. The CDR3 is 14 residues long.

The chain combines TRBV9 with TRBJ2-7; D remains unclear. The ends were cut back, 0 bases at V and 2 bases at J, with 12 bases in the middle. The germline CDR1 and CDR2 sequences are SGDLS and YYNGEE. The CDR3 has 15 amino acids. As DNA, the CDR3 is TGTGCCAGCAGCGTAGCTGCAGGTAGCCCCTACGAGCAGTACTTC. Translated, it gives CASSVAAGSPYEQYF.

The rearrangement uses TRBV7-9 and TRBJ1-1; D is undetermined. The germline gives CDR1 SEHNR, CDR2 FQNEAQ (reference sequence). The V end was cut by 5 bases, the J end by 5 bases, with 15 bases between. This CDR3 contains 14 residues. The CDR3 sequence is CASSARARGTEAFF. CDR3 sequence (DNA): TGTGCCAGCAGCGCCCGGGCACGGGGAACTGAAGCTTTCTTT.

The rearrangement joins TRBV29-1 to TRBJ1-2, with D unclear. The V end lost 3 bases, the J end lost 10 bases, and 30 bases lay between the germline ends. The CDR3 length is 17 residues. The V gene's germline CDR1 is SQVTM and CDR2 ANQGSEA. Here the CDR3 reads CSVDREGFWSGQGAYTF. As DNA, the CDR3 is TGCAGCGTTGATCGCGAAGGGTTCTGGTCCGGCCAAGGTGCCTACACCTTC.

The chain joins TRBV10-3 to TRBJ2-3, with 7 bases identical to TRBD1. The CDR3 is 15 residues long. CDR1 is ENHRY and CDR2 is SYGVKD in the germline V gene. V dropped 7 bases and J dropped 3; count of bases not matched to a gene: 10. This chain's CDR3 is CAIKGGQGVTDTQYF. As DNA, the CDR3 is TGTGCCATCAAAGGGGGCCAGGGTGTGACAGATACGCAGTATTTT.

This clonotype was seen repeatedly, ten times or more. The chain has TRBV28 and TRBJ1-4, with 7 bases lining up with TRBD1. J lost 5 bases, V lost 7 bases, and 4 bases had no gene match. Per germline, CDR1 MDHEN and CDR2 SYDVKM. The CDR3 is 13 residues long. As DNA, the CDR3 is TGTGCCAGCACACGACAGGGCAATGAAAAACTGTTTTTT. Protein product: CASTRQGNEKLFF.

About this clonotype itself: A much larger clonotype is one base distant, so this may be a read error. The rearrangement joins TRBV6-9 to TRBJ2-5; 9 bases match TRBD1. The CDR3 has 16 residues. Per the germline V gene, CDR1 is MNHGY and CDR2 is SVAAGI. As DNA, the CDR3 is TGTGTCAGCAGTTCTTTCGACAGGGGGTACCAAGAGACCCAGTACTTC. This gives the protein CVSSSFDRGYQETQYF.

This clonotype was picked up many times. The gene calls are TRBV4-3 and TRBJ2-5; D is undetermined. Germline values: CDR1 LGHNA, CDR2 YSLEER. Deletions cut 3 bases from V and 5 bases from J, with 13 bases between. This CDR3 is 14 amino acids long. Here the CDR3 reads CASSQFSGGETQYF. The DNA of the CDR3 is TGCGCCAGCAGCCAGTTTAGTGGTGGGGAGACCCAGTACTTC.

This clonotype was observed a handful of times. CDR3 DNA: TGTGCCAGCAGTTTAGGAGCGCAGAGGACGAACATTCAGTACTTC. It codes for CASSLGAQRTNIQYF. The chain joins TRBV12-3 or TRBV12-4 to TRBJ2-4, with D hard to call. Trimming left V 1 base short and J 7 bases short, with 14 bases between. The CDR3 totals 15 residues.

Note on this clonotype: Given a much more abundant clone one base away, this may be a read error. The chain is built from TRBV7-2 and TRBJ1-2; D is possibly TRBD1 (5 bases). Germline V lookup: CDR1 SGHTA, CDR2 FQGNSA. The length of the CDR3 is 14 residues. The V and J ends lost 5 bases and 3 bases respectively, with 13 bases between them. CDR3 sequence reads: CASSVSGGDYGYTF. The CDR3 DNA reads TGTGCCAGCAGCGTATCGGGGGGGGACTATGGCTACACCTTC.

The chain is built from TRBV4-2 and TRBJ2-3; TRBD2 matches 8 bases. Germline assignment: CDR1 LGHNA and CDR2 YNFKEQ. The CDR3 loop spans 15 amino acids. V trimming: 0 bases; J trimming: 5 bases; junction bases outside the gene matches: 4. The CDR3 loop is CASSQDPGGKDTQYF. The CDR3 DNA reads TGTGCCAGCAGCCAAGACCCGGGAGGGAAAGATACGCAGTATTTT.

This clonotype has just a few counts. The chain recombines TRBV20-1 with TRBJ2-7; no clear D. V was clipped by 5 bases and J by 5 bases, with 16 bases between them. Germline CDR1 is DFQATT and CDR2 is SNEGSKA (reference sequence). CDR3 size: 13 residues. The CDR3 region is CSAGPNSQNEQYF. Written as DNA, the CDR3 is TGCAGTGCTGGTCCTAACAGCCAAAACGAGCAGTACTTC.

The V and J genes are TRBV6-4 and TRBJ2-2; unclear D gene. The germline CDR1 and CDR2 sequences are MRHNA and SNTAGT. V was cut by 6 bases and J by 5 bases, with 10 bases left in between. The CDR3 is made up of 13 amino acids. The CDR3 bases are TGTGCCAGCAGAGATTTGAGTACCGGGGAGCTGTTTTTT. Translated, it gives CASRDLSTGELFF.

This clonotype was counted a few times. The chain combines TRBV2 with TRBJ2-3; tentatively, D is TRBD1 (6 bases). The CDR3 length is 15 residues. Per germline, CDR1 SNHLY and CDR2 FYNNEI. V was trimmed by 6 bases and J by 0 bases, leaving 13 bases between them. The CDR3 sequence is CASRRQVRSTDTQYF. Written as DNA, the CDR3 is TGTGCCAGCAGACGACAGGTGCGGAGCACAGATACGCAGTATTTT. Using reference TRBV2 and TRBJ2-3 for the parts outside the CDR3, the full variable domain is EPEVTQTPSHQVTQMGQEVILRCVPISNHLYFYWYRQILGQKVEFLVSFYNNEISEKSEIFDDQFSVERPDGSNFTLKIRSTKLEDSAMYFCASRRQVRSTDTQYFGPGTRLTVL.

This clonotype was counted at least ten times. The chain links TRBV7-9 to TRBJ2-7; 7 bases agree with TRBD1. Germline lookup yields CDR1 SEHNR and CDR2 FQNEAQ (reference sequence). The V gene end was trimmed by 10 bases and the J gene end by 2 bases; junction bases not matched to a gene: 5. The CDR3 totals 12 residues. Here the CDR3 reads CATGDSTYEQYF. The CDR3 region has the DNA TGTGCCACTGGGGACAGCACCTACGAGCAGTACTTC.

This clonotype showed up many times. The chain uses TRBV15 and TRBJ1-1; D is possibly TRBD1 (5 bases). The germline CDR1 and CDR2 sequences are LNHNV and YYDKDF (reference sequence). The CDR3 has 16 amino acids. The V and J ends lost 5 bases and 4 bases respectively, with 20 bases between them. The CDR3 region is CATSGRDGEDGTEAFF. CDR3 bases: TGTGCCACCAGCGGGCGGGACGGAGAAGATGGCACTGAAGCTTTCTTT.